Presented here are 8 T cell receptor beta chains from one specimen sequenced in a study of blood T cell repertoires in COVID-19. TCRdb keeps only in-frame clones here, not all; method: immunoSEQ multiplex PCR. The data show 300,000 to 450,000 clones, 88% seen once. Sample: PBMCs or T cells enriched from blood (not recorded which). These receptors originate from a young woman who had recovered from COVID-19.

The CDR3 region is CASSPLVMRGGTQETQYF. The CDR3, as DNA: TGTGCCAGCAGTCCTCTGGTGATGCGGGGGGGAACCCAGGAGACCCAGTACTTC. J is TRBJ2-5 and V is TRBV27; 9 nucleotides align to TRBD2. CDR1 MNHEY and CDR2 SMNVEV come from the germline V gene (reference sequence). The CDR3 covers 18 residues. V shed 5 bases, J shed 5 bases, and the junction held 18 bases outside the gene matches.

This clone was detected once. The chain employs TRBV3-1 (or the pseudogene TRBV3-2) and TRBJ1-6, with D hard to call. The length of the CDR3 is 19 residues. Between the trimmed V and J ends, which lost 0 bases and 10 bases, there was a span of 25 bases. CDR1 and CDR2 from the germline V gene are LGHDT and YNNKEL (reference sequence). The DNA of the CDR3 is TGTGCCAGCAGCCAAGATTTGGTTCAACTAACCGCTGGAGGCTCACCCCTCCACTTT. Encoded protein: CASSQDLVQLTAGGSPLHF.

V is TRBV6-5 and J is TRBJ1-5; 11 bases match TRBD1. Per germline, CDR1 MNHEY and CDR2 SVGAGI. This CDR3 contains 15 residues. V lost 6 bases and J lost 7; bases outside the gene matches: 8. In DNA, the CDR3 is TGTGCCAGCAGCTACGGGGACAGGGGGACACAGCCCCAGCATTTT. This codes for CASSYGDRGTQPQHF.

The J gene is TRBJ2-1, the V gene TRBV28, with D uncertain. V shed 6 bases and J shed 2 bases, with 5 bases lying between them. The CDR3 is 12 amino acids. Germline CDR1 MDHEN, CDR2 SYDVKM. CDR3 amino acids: CASSPTYNEQFF. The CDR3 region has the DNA TGTGCCAGCAGCCCAACCTACAATGAGCAGTTCTTC.

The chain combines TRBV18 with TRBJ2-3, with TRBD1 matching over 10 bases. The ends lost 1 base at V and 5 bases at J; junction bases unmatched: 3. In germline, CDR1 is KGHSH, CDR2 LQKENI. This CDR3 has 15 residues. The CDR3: CASSPRQGAIDTQYF. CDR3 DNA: TGTGCCAGCTCACCACGACAGGGGGCGATAGATACGCAGTATTTT.

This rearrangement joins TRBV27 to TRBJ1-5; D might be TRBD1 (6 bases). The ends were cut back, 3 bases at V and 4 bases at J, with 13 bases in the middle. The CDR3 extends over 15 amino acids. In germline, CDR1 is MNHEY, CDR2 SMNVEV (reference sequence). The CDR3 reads CASSFSGGANQPQHF. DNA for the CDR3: TGTGCCAGCAGTTTTAGTGGGGGCGCGAATCAGCCCCAGCATTTT.

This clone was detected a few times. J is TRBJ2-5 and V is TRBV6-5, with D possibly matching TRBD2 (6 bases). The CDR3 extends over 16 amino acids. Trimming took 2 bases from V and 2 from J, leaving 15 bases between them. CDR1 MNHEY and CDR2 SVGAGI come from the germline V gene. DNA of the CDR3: TGTGCCAGCAGTTACACTTTGGCGGGAAAACAAGAGACCCAGTACTTC. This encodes CASSYTLAGKQETQYF.

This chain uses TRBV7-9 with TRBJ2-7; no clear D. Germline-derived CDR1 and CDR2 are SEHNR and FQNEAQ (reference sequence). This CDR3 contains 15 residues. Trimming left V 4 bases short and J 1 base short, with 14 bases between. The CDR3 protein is CASSSIPEVSYEQYF. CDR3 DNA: TGTGCCAGCAGCTCCATCCCAGAGGTATCCTACGAGCAGTACTTC.